This TCR beta chain was obtained from a study of human versus mouse CDR3 diversity and MHC coevolution. Concerning this clone itself: Its antigen is not identified.

TCRdb's table, derived via immunoSEQ multiplex PCR, lists solely in-frame clones and lacks some. The table shows 75,000 to 90,000 clones, with just under 95% occurring only once. The study, taken as a whole, reports: About 6 MHC II alleles selected the human T cells. By iCHAO1, human TCR beta clonotypes numbered 1.5 million to 2 million, the most.

This receptor was taken from a person between 25 and 69 years old in good health. The sequencing input was naive CD4+ T cells from blood. The subset here: CD45RO-negative CD62L-positive naive CD4 T cells.

The CDR3 DNA reads as TGTGCCAGCAGGCCCTCCGGGTCGGTGGAAAAACTGTTTTTT. Translated: CASRPSGSVEKLFF. The chain has TRBV5-5 and TRBJ1-4; D is ambiguous. This CDR3 comprises 14 residues. The germline V and J ends were trimmed by 5 bases and 8 bases, with 16 bases remaining between them. Germline-derived CDR1 and CDR2 are SGHKS and YYEKEE (reference sequence).